Listed here are 2 T cell receptor beta chains from one sample, sequenced in a study of blood T cell repertoires in COVID-19. Data came from immunoSEQ multiplex PCR; TCRdb stores just in-frame clones and leaves some out. The table records approximately 400,000 clones, around 87% of them present only once. Sequenced input: PBMCs or T cells enriched from blood (not recorded which). The receptors originated from a man in his thirties or forties who had recovered from COVID-19.

This rearrangement joins TRBV5-4 to TRBJ1-2, with a possible D match to TRBD1 (5 bases). Between the trimmed V and J ends, which lost 0 bases and 8 bases, there was a span of 14 bases. This CDR3 spans 14 amino acids. CDR1 and CDR2 (germline): SGHNT, YYREEE (reference sequence). Written as DNA, the CDR3 is TGTGCCAGCAGCTTGGTTTTACAGGAGGGGGGCTACACCTTC. Translating it yields CASSLVLQEGGYTF.

This clone showed up just once. The chain is built from TRBV5-1 and TRBJ2-2; D is unclear. The length of the CDR3 is 14 residues. V was pared by 7 bases and J by 8 bases, with 18 bases between. Germline CDR1 and CDR2: SGHRS and YFSETQ. The CDR3 spells CASSVEVRTGELFF. CDR3 DNA sequence: TGCGCCAGCTCAGTCGAGGTTCGCACGGGGGAGCTGTTTTTT.